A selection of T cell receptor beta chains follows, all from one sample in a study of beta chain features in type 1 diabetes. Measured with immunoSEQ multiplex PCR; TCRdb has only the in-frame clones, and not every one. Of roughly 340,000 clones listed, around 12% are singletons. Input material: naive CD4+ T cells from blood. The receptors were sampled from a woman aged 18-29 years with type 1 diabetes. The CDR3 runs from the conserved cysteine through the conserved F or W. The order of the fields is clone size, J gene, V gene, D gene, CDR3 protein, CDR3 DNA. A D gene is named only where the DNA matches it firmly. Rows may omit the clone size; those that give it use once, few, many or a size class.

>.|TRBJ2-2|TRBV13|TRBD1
CASSLGQTNTGELFF
TGTGCCAGCAGCCTGGGACAGACGAACACCGGGGAGCTGTTTTTT
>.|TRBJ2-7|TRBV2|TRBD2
CASILAGGIPLEQYF
TGTGCCAGCATACTAGCGGGAGGCATCCCCCTCGAGCAGTACTTC
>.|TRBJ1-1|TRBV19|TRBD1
CASTRDRENTEAFF
TGTGCCAGCACCCGGGACAGAGAGAACACTGAAGCTTTCTTT
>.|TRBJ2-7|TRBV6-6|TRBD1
CASSYPGTGLYEQYF
TGTGCCAGCAGCTACCCCGGGACAGGGCTATACGAGCAGTACTTC
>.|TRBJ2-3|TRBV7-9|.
CASSPGATGRTDTQYF
TGTGCCAGCAGCCCAGGGGCAACCGGCCGGACAGATACGCAGTATTTT
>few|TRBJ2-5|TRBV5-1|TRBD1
CASKKGAVEETQYF
TGCGCCAGCAAAAAGGGGGCTGTCGAGGAGACCCAGTACTTC
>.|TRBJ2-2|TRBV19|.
CASSGAGRELFF
TGTGCCAGTAGCGGGGCCGGGAGAGAGCTGTTTTTT
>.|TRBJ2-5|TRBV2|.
CASDQWQGQETQYF
TGTGCCAGCGATCAATGGCAGGGCCAAGAGACCCAGTACTTC
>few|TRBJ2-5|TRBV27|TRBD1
CASSLAGGETQYF
TGTGCCAGCAGTTTAGCAGGGGGAGAGACCCAGTACTTC
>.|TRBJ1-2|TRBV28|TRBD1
CASSSPRGRVFSGYTF
TGTGCCAGCAGTTCGCCCAGGGGGCGCGTTTTTAGCGGCTACACCTTC
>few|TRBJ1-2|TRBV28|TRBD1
CASSPGTEYGYTF
TGTGCCAGCAGTCCCGGGACAGAATATGGCTACACCTTC
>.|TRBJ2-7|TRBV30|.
CAWSRRAYEQYF
TGTGCCTGGAGCCGGCGAGCGTACGAGCAGTACTTC
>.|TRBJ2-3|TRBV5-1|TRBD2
CASSGLGGGQTDTQYF
TGCGCCAGCAGCGGACTAGGAGGCGGCCAGACAGATACGCAGTATTTT
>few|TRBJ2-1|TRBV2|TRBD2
CASSDTSGRGSSYNEQFF
TGTGCCAGCAGTGATACTAGCGGGAGGGGAAGCTCCTACAATGAGCAGTTCTTC
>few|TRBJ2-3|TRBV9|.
CASSVAASVVDTQYF
TGTGCCAGCAGCGTAGCGGCTAGCGTAGTAGATACGCAGTATTTT
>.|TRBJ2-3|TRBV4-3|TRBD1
CASSQAGQINTDTQYF
TGCGCCAGCAGCCAAGCGGGACAGATAAACACAGATACGCAGTATTTT
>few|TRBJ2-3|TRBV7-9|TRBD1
CASSFGTGGPDTQYF
TGTGCCAGCAGCTTTGGGACAGGGGGACCAGATACGCAGTATTTT
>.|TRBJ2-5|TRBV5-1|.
CASTLQAQETQYF
TGCGCCAGCACCCTCCAGGCCCAAGAGACCCAGTACTTC
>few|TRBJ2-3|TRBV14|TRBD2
CASSQGPSGMTDTQYF
TGTGCCAGCAGCCAAGGACCTAGCGGGATGACAGATACGCAGTATTTT
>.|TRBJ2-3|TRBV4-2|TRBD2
CASSPLGLAGGVTDTQYF
TGTGCCAGCAGCCCGCTGGGACTAGCGGGGGGGGTCACAGATACGCAGTATTTT
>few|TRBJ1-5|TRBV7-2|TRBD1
CASSRRQGGAQPQHF
TGTGCCAGCAGCCGTCGACAGGGTGGTGCTCAGCCCCAGCATTTT
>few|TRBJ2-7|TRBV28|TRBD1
CASSPPGGSYEQYF
TGTGCCAGCAGTCCCCCAGGGGGCTCCTACGAGCAGTACTTC
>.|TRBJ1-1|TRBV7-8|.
CASKWGAEAFF
TGTGCCAGCAAGTGGGGGGCTGAAGCTTTCTTT
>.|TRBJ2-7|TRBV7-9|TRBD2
CASSLSWGGKAYEQYF
TGTGCCAGCAGCTTATCGTGGGGGGGGAAAGCCTACGAGCAGTACTTC